Presented here are 20 T cell receptor beta chains from one specimen sequenced in a study of metastatic and nonmetastatic thyroid tumors. TCRdb re-processed the PCR reads through MiXCR. The sample gives thousands of clones, just under 30% of which show up once; around 19% is in the top ten. No treatment of any kind had been given to any patient before thyroid surgery. Sequenced material: adjacent normal tissue. The receptor set was obtained from a female donor with papillary thyroid cancer or a benign thyroid nodule (not recorded which). Some clones in this sample may be carry-over from other donors' samples.

This clone occurred a few times. The V call is TRBV6-1, the J call TRBJ1-5; D unresolved. The CDR3 covers 13 residues. In germline, CDR1 is MNHNS, CDR2 SASEGT. V was trimmed by 0 bases and J by 5 bases, leaving 5 bases between them. CDR3 loop: CASSEARDQPQHF. CDR3 coding DNA: TGTGCCAGCAGTGAAGCGCGAGATCAGCCCCAGCATTTT.

This clone was found a few times. This chain joins TRBV29-1 and TRBJ2-3, with no clear D. CDR1 is SQVTM, CDR2 ANQGSEA, per germline. The length of the CDR3 is 11 residues. V was trimmed by 0 bases and J by 8 bases, leaving 6 bases between them. CDR3 protein: CSVEDPGTQYF. In DNA, the CDR3 is TGCAGCGTTGAAGATCCCGGTACGCAGTATTTT.

This chain uses TRBV27 with TRBJ1-3, with 10 bases that match TRBD1. The CDR3 sequence is 14 residues long. J was trimmed by 4 bases and V by 7 bases; bases with no gene match: 4. The germline CDR1 and CDR2 sequences are MNHEY and SMNVEV (reference sequence). The CDR3: CASKGQGSGNTIYF. The CDR3 DNA reads as TGTGCCAGCAAGGGACAGGGGTCAGGAAACACCATATATTTT.

This chain links TRBV12-5 with TRBJ2-7; TRBD1 might be the D (6 bases). The V gene's germline CDR1 is LGHNT and CDR2 FRNRAP. The CDR3 contains 15 residues. V shed 1 base and J shed 4 bases, with 14 bases lying between them. DNA of the CDR3: TGTGCTAGTGGTTTGGGCCCGGGACAAGGTTACGAGCAGTACTTC. It is translated as CASGLGPGQGYEQYF.

This clone was seen once. The V and J genes are TRBV14 and TRBJ2-1; D may match TRBD1 or TRBD2 (6 bases each). The germline V and J ends were trimmed by 5 bases and 12 bases, with 20 bases remaining between them. This CDR3 comprises 14 residues. From germline, CDR1 is SGHDN and CDR2 FVKESK. The CDR3 loop reads CASSSWGATQGQFF. The CDR3 DNA reads as TGTGCCAGCAGCTCCTGGGGGGCCACTCAGGGGCAGTTCTTC.

This chain joins TRBV7-6 and TRBJ1-5, with a weak D call TRBD1 (5 bases). CDR3 length: 16 residues. Looked up from germline, CDR1 is SGHVS and CDR2 is FNYEAQ. Trimming removed 5 bases at V and 6 bases at J, with 20 bases between. This CDR3 is CASSLEVGGSRQPQHF. CDR3 DNA: TGTGCCAGCAGCCTAGAAGTGGGGGGGTCTCGTCAGCCCCAGCATTTT.

Only a few counts were recorded for this clone. The chain links TRBV11-2 to TRBJ1-6; no reliable D call. This CDR3 comprises 14 residues. The germline V gene encodes CDR1 SGHAT and CDR2 FQNNGV. The ends were cut back, 8 bases at V and 10 bases at J, with 18 bases in the middle. The CDR3 reads CASGASFSGSPLHF. Here the CDR3 DNA reads TGTGCCAGCGGCGCCAGCTTCAGTGGGTCACCCCTCCACTTT.

V and J are TRBV7-6 and TRBJ1-2, with unresolved D. Between the trimmed V and J ends, which lost 5 bases and 0 bases, there was a span of 13 bases. In germline, CDR1 is SGHVS, CDR2 FNYEAQ. The CDR3 runs to 15 residues. The CDR3 DNA follows: TGTGCCAGCAGCCCATCTTCGGGTGCTAACTATGGCTACACCTTC. The encoded protein is CASSPSSGANYGYTF.

This chain joins TRBV6-2 or TRBV6-3 and TRBJ2-5, with TRBD1 identical over 7 bases. Germline loops: CDR1 MNHEY, CDR2 SVGEGT. The junction had 13 bases not matched to a gene; V was cut back by 6 bases and J by 9 bases. The CDR3 covers 14 residues. DNA of the CDR3: TGTGCCAGCAGCCCCAGGGACAGCGGAGCGGCCCAGTACTTC. Its protein is CASSPRDSGAAQYF.

With respect to this clone: Compared with germline, one end of the junction differs, possibly owing to a read error. This sequence joins TRBV2 and TRBJ1-3, with D unclear. This CDR3 has 13 amino acids. Germline CDR1 is SNHLY and CDR2 is FYNNEI. In DNA, the CDR3 is TGTGCCAGCAGAGAGGGAAATGGAAACACCCTATCTTTT. Its protein product is CASREGNGNTLSF.

This rearrangement joins TRBV30 to TRBJ1-1; no clear D gene. This CDR3 is 14 amino acids long. Germline V gives CDR1 GTSNPN, CDR2 SVGIG (reference sequence). V lost 1 base and J 6 bases, leaving 15 bases between the germline ends. This CDR3 is CAWSAGRMDAEAFF. The CDR3 nucleotides read TGTGCCTGGAGTGCGGGGAGGATGGACGCTGAAGCTTTCTTT.

By sample fraction, this clone is medium-sized. The chain has TRBV18 and TRBJ2-7; D gene ambiguous. With 0 bases removed from V and 7 bases from J, the gap between germline ends came to 10 bases. The germline V gene encodes CDR1 KGHSH and CDR2 LQKENI. This CDR3 has 13 amino acids. The CDR3 region has the DNA TGTGCCAGCTCACCACCTTCGGCGAGGGAGCAGTACTTC. This codes for CASSPPSAREQYF.

This chain links TRBV12-3 or TRBV12-4 with TRBJ2-1; weak D call: TRBD2 (6 bases). Trimming removed 1 base from V and 7 bases from J, with 14 bases in between. The CDR3 runs to 15 residues. The CDR3 reads CASSLGGTLRNEQFF. In DNA form, the CDR3 reads TGTGCCAGCAGTTTAGGTGGGACTCTCAGGAATGAGCAGTTCTTC.

The chain has TRBV7-2 and TRBJ2-7; 8 nucleotides line up with TRBD2. This CDR3 comprises 14 residues. Germline assignment: CDR1 SGHTA and CDR2 FQGNSA. The V segment lost 3 bases and the J segment 7 bases; nucleotides outside the gene matches: 8. The CDR3 DNA reads as TGTGCCAGCAGCTTCGGTAGCGGGACCTGGGAGCAGTACTTC. Translating gives CASSFGSGTWEQYF.

The V and J genes are TRBV18 and TRBJ2-7, with D perhaps TRBD2 (6 bases). This CDR3 contains 15 residues. Between the trimmed V and J ends, which lost 3 bases and 0 bases, there was a span of 12 bases. CDR1 and CDR2 from the germline V gene are KGHSH and LQKENI. The CDR3 DNA reads TGTGCCAGCTCACCCGACACCGGGAGCTCCTACGAGCAGTACTTC. Residues: CASSPDTGSSYEQYF.

This clone was counted between two and nine times. The rearrangement uses TRBV28 and TRBJ1-1; D gene unclear. The germline V gene encodes CDR1 MDHEN and CDR2 SYDVKM. The V gene lost 5 bases and the J gene lost 8 bases, with 12 bases spanning the gap. This CDR3 is built from 12 residues. CDR3: CASSPLDREAFF. DNA of the CDR3: TGTGCCAGCAGTCCCCTAGATCGGGAAGCTTTCTTT. Together with reference TRBV28 and TRBJ1-1, the CDR3 gives the full variable domain: DVKVTQSSRYLVKRTGEKVFLECVQDMDHENMFWYRQDPGLGLRLIYFSYDVKMKEKGDIPEGYSVSREKKERFSLILESASTNQTSMYLCASSPLDREAFFGQGTRLTVV.

The chain employs TRBV4-1 and TRBJ2-7, with D possibly matching TRBD2 (6 bases). The V gene's germline CDR1 is MGHRA and CDR2 YSYEKL. The length of the CDR3 is 14 residues. V shed 5 bases and J shed 0 bases, with 11 bases lying between them. The CDR3 region has the DNA TGCGCCAGCAGCACTAGCAGGAGCTCCTACGAGCAGTACTTC. Protein product: CASSTSRSSYEQYF.

The CDR3 here is CASSLGQNTGELFF. The CDR3 DNA reads TGTGCCAGCAGCTTAGGACAGAACACCGGGGAGCTGTTTTTT. The chain has TRBV7-9 and TRBJ2-2; D remains ambiguous. The V and J ends lost 1 base and 1 base respectively, with 4 bases between them. Germline values: CDR1 SEHNR, CDR2 FQNEAQ (reference sequence). The CDR3 runs to 14 residues.

The chain has TRBV14 and TRBJ1-2, with 7 bases that match TRBD1. V gave up 0 bases and J gave up 4 bases; unmatched junction bases: 2. This CDR3 comprises 14 residues. Per the germline V gene, CDR1 is SGHDN and CDR2 is FVKESK. The CDR3 bases are TGTGCCAGCAGCCAAGAGGGACAGACCTATGGCTACACCTTC. Amino acids: CASSQEGQTYGYTF.

The gene calls are TRBV19 and TRBJ1-1, with D possibly matching TRBD1 (6 bases). V was cut by 3 bases and J by 1 base, with 6 bases left in between. Germline V gene data show CDR1 as LNHDA and CDR2 as SQIVND (reference sequence). This CDR3 has 13 amino acids. The CDR3 coding sequence is TGTGCCAGTAGTATGGGACAGAACACTGAAGCTTTCTTT. Amino acids: CASSMGQNTEAFF. The complete variable domain, with remaining parts taken from reference TRBV19 and TRBJ1-1, reads DGGITQSPKYLFRKEGQNVTLSCEQNLNHDAMYWYRQDPGQGLRLIYYSQIVNDFQKGDIAEGYSVSREKKESFPLTVTSAQKNPTAFYLCASSMGQNTEAFFGQGTRLTVV.